These T cell receptor beta chains were read from a single sample in a study of shared clonotypes between healthy human individuals. The repertoire was sequenced with immunoSEQ multiplex PCR; TCRdb's copy has only in-frame clones and lacks some. The sample carries around 2,100,000 clones, 85% to 95% recorded once. Sequenced input: naive CD8+ T cells sorted from blood. Receptors originate from a man between 18 and 35 years old in good health. CDR3s include the opening cysteine and the closing phenylalanine or tryptophan. Each record gives: J gene, V gene, CDR3 protein.

>TRBJ1-5|TRBV7-6
CASSQETGGVQPQHF
>TRBJ2-7|TRBV29-1
CSVGVGGEQYF
>TRBJ2-5|TRBV5-4
CASASGGETQYF
>TRBJ1-4|TRBV5-4
CASSLGQGGAREKLFF
>TRBJ1-2|TRBV28
CASSEWEDQGYGYTF
>TRBJ1-3|TRBV7-9
CASSSDNGNTIYF
>TRBJ1-2|TRBV14
CASSQDHSIYGYTF
>TRBJ1-2|TRBV6-1
CASSGGYGAYGYTF
>TRBJ2-5|TRBV10-2
CASTTGLDRETQYF
>TRBJ2-7|TRBV27
CASSQTGYEQYF
>TRBJ2-5|TRBV11-2
CASNLAGGRETQYF
>TRBJ2-7|TRBV4-1
CASSQDDRTSTYEQYF
>TRBJ1-1|TRBV10-3
CAISEGAGTGSTEAFF
>TRBJ2-5|TRBV2
CASSEALRQETQYF
>TRBJ2-3|TRBV7-6
CASSLASGADTQYF
>TRBJ2-7|TRBV27
CASSPQRSYEQYF
>TRBJ1-1|TRBV7-9
CASSLALMNTEAFF
>TRBJ2-3|TRBV9
CASSPIGKGVTDTQYF
>TRBJ2-7|TRBV27
CASSLGGGLAGSYEQYF
>TRBJ1-5|TRBV7-9
CASSPGLTGGGQPQHF
>TRBJ2-7|TRBV29-1
CSVVGAELLYEQYF
>TRBJ2-6|TRBV7-6
CGTLSGANVLTF
>TRBJ2-3|TRBV4-1
CASSNTDTQYF
>TRBJ1-4|TRBV7-8
CASSRDRSFGDEKLFF
>TRBJ2-5|TRBV7-6
CASSPEWGETQYF
>TRBJ2-7|TRBV5-5
CASSLRGLFTYEQYF
>TRBJ2-7|TRBV27
CASSLLSVAGGYEQYF
>TRBJ2-1|TRBV7-2
CASSLVPGVYNEQFF
>TRBJ1-6|TRBV18
CASSQNDAGGNSPLHF
>TRBJ1-4|TRBV29-1
CSVSGTGFEKLFF
>TRBJ2-1|TRBV7-2
CASSSLAGLYNEQFF
>TRBJ1-2|TRBV6-5
CASSTMPRSYGYTF
>TRBJ1-1|TRBV30
CAWRPGGNTEAFF
>TRBJ1-2|TRBV30
CAWSPIGHGYTF
>TRBJ2-5|TRBV7-9
CAIERDRETQYF
>TRBJ2-7|TRBV5-1
CASSLVGSLYEQYF